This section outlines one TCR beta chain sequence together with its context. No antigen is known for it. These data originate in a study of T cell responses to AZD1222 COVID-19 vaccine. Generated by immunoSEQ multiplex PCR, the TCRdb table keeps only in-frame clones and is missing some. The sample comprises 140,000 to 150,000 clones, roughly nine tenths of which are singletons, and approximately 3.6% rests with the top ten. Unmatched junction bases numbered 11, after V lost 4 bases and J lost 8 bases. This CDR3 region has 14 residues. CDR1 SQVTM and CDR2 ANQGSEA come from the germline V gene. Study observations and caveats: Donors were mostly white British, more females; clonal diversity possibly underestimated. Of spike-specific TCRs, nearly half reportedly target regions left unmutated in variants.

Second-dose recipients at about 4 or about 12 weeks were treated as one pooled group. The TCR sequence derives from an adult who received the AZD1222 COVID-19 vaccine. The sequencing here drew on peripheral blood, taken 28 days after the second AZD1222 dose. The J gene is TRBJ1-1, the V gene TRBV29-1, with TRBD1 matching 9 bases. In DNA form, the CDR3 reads TGCAGCGTTGGGGCTTCGGGACAGGGACGAGAAGCTTTCTTT. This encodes CSVGASGQGREAFF.